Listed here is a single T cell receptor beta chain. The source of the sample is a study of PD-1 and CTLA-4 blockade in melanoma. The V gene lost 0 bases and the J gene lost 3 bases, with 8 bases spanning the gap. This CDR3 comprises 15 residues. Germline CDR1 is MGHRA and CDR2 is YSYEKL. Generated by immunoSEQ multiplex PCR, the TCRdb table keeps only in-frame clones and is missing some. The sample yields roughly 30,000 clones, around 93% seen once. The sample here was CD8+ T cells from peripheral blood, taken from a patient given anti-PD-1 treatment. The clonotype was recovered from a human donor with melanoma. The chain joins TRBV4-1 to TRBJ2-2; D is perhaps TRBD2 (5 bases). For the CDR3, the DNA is TGCGCCAGCAGCCAAGAGGGCGGGTACACCGGGGAGCTGTTTTTT. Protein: CASSQEGGYTGELFF.